These 2 T cell receptor beta chains came from one sample sequenced in a study of technical replicates of blood from a handful of donors. Sequencing used immunoSEQ multiplex PCR; TCRdb keeps in-frame clones, though not all of them. The table records roughly 70,000 clones, approximately 89% of them present only once. What was sequenced was PBMCs. These receptors were collected from a human donor in good health. Some clones in this sample may be carry-over from other donors' samples.

The chain joins TRBV7-9 to TRBJ1-4; no firm D call. Between the trimmed V and J ends, which lost 0 bases and 10 bases, there was a span of 15 bases. The CDR3 consists of 15 residues. Germline CDR1 reads SEHNR; CDR2 reads FQNEAQ (reference sequence). For the CDR3, the DNA is TGTGCCAGCAGCTTAGCGGGATCGACCGAGGGAAAACTGTTTTTT. It translates to CASSLAGSTEGKLFF. Complete variable domain (other parts from reference TRBV7-9 and TRBJ1-4): DTGVSQNPRHKITKRGQNVTFRCDPISEHNRLYWYRQTLGQGPEFLTYFQNEAQLEKSRLLSDRFSAERPKGSFSTLEIQRTEQGDSAMYLCASSLAGSTEGKLFFGSGTQLSVL.

This clone has just a few counts. The chain combines TRBV2 with TRBJ1-1, with D hard to call. The CDR3 covers 14 residues. CDR1 SNHLY and CDR2 FYNNEI come from the germline V gene. Trimming pared 3 bases from V and 6 bases from J, leaving 14 bases between. CDR3 protein: CASSDFSGVAEAFF. In DNA, the CDR3 is TGTGCCAGCAGTGATTTTTCGGGAGTAGCTGAAGCTTTCTTT.